This TCR beta chain derives from a study of T cells in women clearing cervical HPV infection. On the study more broadly: Controls gave blood once infection was undetectable; cases at lesion identification.

Germline V CDR1 and CDR2: SGHVS, FQNEAQ. This CDR3 comprises 14 residues. V shed 5 bases and J shed 4 bases, with 14 bases lying between them. About this clone: The antigen is not known. The read gets to within 3 residues of the CDR3 end, and the germline J gene fills in the rest.

TCRdb's table, derived via immunoSEQ multiplex PCR, lists solely in-frame clones and lacks some. The table lists tens of thousands of clones. Regarding the study as a whole: Cases carried less TRBV6-7 than controls: 0.11% versus 0.16%. Repertoire richness, not evenness, was significantly elevated in CIN3+ cases versus controls.

The sequenced sample consisted of blood buffy coat. The V gene is TRBV7-8, the J gene TRBJ1-1; D gene ambiguous. The clonotype comes from a woman aged 18 to 75 with a cervical HPV16 infection that either progressed to CIN3+ or cleared (not recorded which). The CDR3 DNA, read in part, is TGTGCCAGCAGCCTGGAAAGGTCGGGCACTGAA. Translated, it gives CASSLERSGTE. The whole CDR3 protein reads CASSLERSGTEAFF.